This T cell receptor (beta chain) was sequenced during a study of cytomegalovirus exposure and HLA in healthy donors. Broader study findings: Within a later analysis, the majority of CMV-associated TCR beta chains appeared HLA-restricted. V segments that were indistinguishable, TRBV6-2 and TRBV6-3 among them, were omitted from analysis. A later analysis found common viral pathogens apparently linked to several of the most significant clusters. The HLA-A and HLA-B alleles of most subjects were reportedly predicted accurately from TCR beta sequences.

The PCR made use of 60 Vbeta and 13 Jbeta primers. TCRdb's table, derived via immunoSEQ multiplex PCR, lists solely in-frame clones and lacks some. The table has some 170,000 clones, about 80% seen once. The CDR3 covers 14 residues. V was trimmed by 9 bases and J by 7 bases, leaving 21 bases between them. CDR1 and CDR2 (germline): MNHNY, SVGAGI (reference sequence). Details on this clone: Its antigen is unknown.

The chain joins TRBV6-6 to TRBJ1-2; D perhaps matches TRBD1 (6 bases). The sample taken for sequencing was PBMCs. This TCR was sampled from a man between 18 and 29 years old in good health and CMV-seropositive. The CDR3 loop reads CASGIGTKLGGYTF. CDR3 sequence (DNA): TGTGCCAGTGGGATTGGGACAAAGCTCGGTGGCTACACCTTC.